These 23 T cell receptor beta chains were all obtained from the same sample, sequenced in a study of beta chain features in type 1 diabetes. TCRB transcripts that were expressed got sequenced, as all of the isolated RNA had been reverse transcribed. TCRdb's table, derived via immunoSEQ multiplex PCR, lists solely in-frame clones and lacks some. The data hold some 220,000 clones, with 11% observed a single time. Sequencing was performed on central memory CD4+ T cells from blood. These TCRs come from a man younger than 35 in good health.

Only a few counts were recorded for this clone. V gene TRBV30 combines with J gene TRBJ1-4; 7 bases align to TRBD1. Germline V gene lookup returns CDR1 GTSNPN and CDR2 SVGIG (reference sequence). CDR3 length: 11 residues. With 4 bases clipped from V and 11 bases from J, the junction kept 4 bases outside the gene matches. CDR3 DNA sequence: TGTGCCTGGACAGGGGGAGGGAAACTGTTTTTT. Amino acid sequence: CAWTGGGKLFF.

The chain is built from TRBV29-1 and TRBJ2-7, with a tentative D call TRBD2 (6 bases). Germline CDR1 and CDR2: SQVTM and ANQGSEA. The CDR3 is made up of 15 amino acids. V was shortened by 7 bases and J by 3 bases, with 22 bases between the two germline ends. CDR3: CSASMGLEGLYEQYF. CDR3 in DNA: TGCAGCGCTTCGATGGGGTTGGAGGGTCTCTACGAGCAGTACTTC.

Only a few counts were recorded for this clone. The chain has TRBV14 and TRBJ2-7; 12 bases are a match to TRBD2. Trimming cost V 4 bases and J 2 bases; bases outside gene matches: 6. Germline V CDR1 and CDR2: SGHDN, FVKESK. The CDR3 has 16 amino acids. CDR3 in amino acids: CASSPWTSGKTYEQYF. As DNA, the CDR3 is TGTGCCAGCAGCCCCTGGACTAGCGGGAAGACCTACGAGCAGTACTTC. Looking up the rest from reference TRBV14 and TRBJ2-7 gives the full variable domain: EAGVTQFPSHSVIEKGQTVTLRCDPISGHDNLYWYRRVMGKEIKFLLHFVKESKQDESGMPNNRFLAERTGGTYSTLKVQPAELEDSGVYFCASSPWTSGKTYEQYFGPGTRLTVT.

This clone came up a few times. The chain links TRBV30 to TRBJ2-1; D is unresolved. V gave up 2 bases and J gave up 3 bases, with 5 bases separating them. The CDR3 is 12 amino acids. The germline CDR1 and CDR2 sequences are GTSNPN and SVGIG (reference sequence). The CDR3 spells CAWSHGYNEQFF. The CDR3 DNA is TGTGCCTGGAGTCACGGCTACAATGAGCAGTTCTTC. Combining the CDR3 with reference TRBV30 and TRBJ2-1 gives the whole variable domain SQTIHQWPATLVQPVGSPLSLECTVEGTSNPNLYWYRQAAGRGLQLLFYSVGIGQISSEVPQNLSASRPQDRQFILSSKKLLLSDSGFYLCAWSHGYNEQFFGPGTRLTVL.

The V gene is TRBV4-1, the J gene TRBJ2-3; 9 bases align to TRBD2. The junction had 6 bases not matched to a gene; V was cut back by 1 base and J by 4 bases. Germline loops: CDR1 MGHRA, CDR2 YSYEKL. There are 16 residues in the CDR3. CDR3 sequence (DNA): TGCGCCAGCAGCCAAGGGCCTAGCGGGACCTCAGATACGCAGTATTTT. Protein sequence: CASSQGPSGTSDTQYF.

The chain carries TRBV30 and TRBJ1-2; TRBD1 agrees at 11 bases. The junction had 6 bases not matched to a gene; V was cut back by 7 bases and J by 5 bases. Germline V lookup: CDR1 GTSNPN, CDR2 SVGIG (reference sequence). The CDR3 is 13 amino acids. The CDR3 coding sequence is TGTGCCTACGGACAGGGGGCACGGTATGGCTACACCTTC. It translates to CAYGQGARYGYTF.

This clone has only a few counts. This chain uses TRBV6-5 with TRBJ2-7; TRBD2 aligns across 10 bases. V trimming: 6 bases; J trimming: 4 bases; junction bases outside the gene matches: 9. The CDR3 spans 15 residues. CDR1 is MNHEY, CDR2 SVGAGI, per germline. As DNA, the CDR3 is TGTGCCAGCAGCGGGGGGACTAGCGCTAGATACGAGCAGTACTTC. Translated, it gives CASSGGTSARYEQYF.

This clone was observed once. This sequence joins TRBV5-1 and TRBJ1-1, with a possible D match to TRBD1 (5 bases). Germline CDR1 reads SGHRS; CDR2 reads YFSETQ. The V and J ends lost 4 bases and 1 base respectively, with 14 bases between them. The CDR3 totals 15 residues. The CDR3 loop is CASSIGGTENTEAFF. In nucleotides, the CDR3 is TGCGCCAGCAGCATAGGAGGGACGGAGAACACTGAAGCTTTCTTT.

This clone was seen only a few times. The rearrangement uses TRBV7-8 and TRBJ2-3; weak D call: TRBD1 (5 bases). V dropped 1 base and J dropped 3 bases, with 5 bases sitting between them. The germline CDR1 and CDR2 sequences are SGHVS and FQNEAQ. The CDR3 is 13 residues long. CDR3 protein: CASSLGQTDTQYF. The CDR3 nucleotides are TGTGCCAGCAGCTTAGGACAGACAGATACGCAGTATTTT.

The chain carries TRBV27 and TRBJ2-5, with D perhaps matching TRBD1 (6 bases). Trimming shortened V by 3 bases and J by 5 bases, and 19 bases separated the two germline ends. The CDR3 runs to 16 residues. Germline-derived CDR1 and CDR2 are MNHEY and SMNVEV (reference sequence). CDR3 coding DNA: TGTGCCAGCAGTTTGAGCCCCAGGACAGAAAAGGAGACCCAGTACTTC. Its protein product is CASSLSPRTEKETQYF.

This clone was detected only a few times. This rearrangement joins TRBV5-1 to TRBJ2-1; D might be TRBD1 (5 bases). The ends were cut back, 0 bases at V and 5 bases at J, with 12 bases in the middle. The CDR3 has 15 amino acids. Germline loops: CDR1 SGHRS, CDR2 YFSETQ. DNA of the CDR3: TGCGCCAGCAGCTTGGGGGGCAGTCAGAACAATGAGCAGTTCTTC. It encodes CASSLGGSQNNEQFF.

This clone was counted a few times. Other DNA sequences in this specimen translate into the identical CDR3. The V and J genes are TRBV5-6 and TRBJ2-3, with D perhaps matching TRBD1 or TRBD2 (5 bases each). Germline V gene data show CDR1 as SGHDT and CDR2 as YYEEEE. CDR3 length equals 13 residues. V dropped 3 bases and J dropped 9 bases, with 14 bases sitting between them. The CDR3 nucleotides read TGTGCCAGCAGCTCTCGAGGGGCGGACACGCAGTATTTT. Residues: CASSSRGADTQYF.

The rearrangement links TRBV4-2 to TRBJ2-3, with TRBD2 identical over 10 bases. This CDR3 has 16 amino acids. Per germline, CDR1 LGHNA and CDR2 YNFKEQ. V gave up 0 bases and J gave up 4 bases; unmatched junction bases: 4. CDR3: CASSQESLAGADTQYF. The DNA of the CDR3 is TGTGCCAGCAGCCAAGAATCCCTAGCGGGAGCAGATACGCAGTATTTT.

This clone showed up just a few times. It differs at one base from a far larger clone, so likely a read error. V and J are TRBV10-3 and TRBJ2-6; 8 positions match TRBD1. Germline CDR1 and CDR2: ENHRY and SYGVKD. The CDR3 covers 19 residues. This chain's CDR3 is CALSESPTGVYSGANVLTF. The CDR3, as DNA: TGTGCCCTCAGTGAGTCTCCGACAGGGGTATACTCTGGGGCCAACGTCCTGACTTTC.

This clone was seen a handful of times. The chain is built from TRBV28 and TRBJ2-7, with TRBD2 matching 10 bases. Germline V gives CDR1 MDHEN, CDR2 SYDVKM. The CDR3 length is 15 residues. V shed 4 bases and J 6 bases; nucleotides not matched to a gene: 9. The CDR3 is CASSSRLAGVGEQYF. The CDR3 coding sequence is TGTGCCAGCAGTTCTCGGCTAGCGGGAGTGGGCGAGCAGTACTTC.

This clone appeared a few times. The rearrangement joins TRBV7-2 to TRBJ2-1; TRBD1 might be the D (5 bases). The V end was cut by 1 base, the J end by 8 bases, with 15 bases between. Per the germline V gene, CDR1 is SGHTA and CDR2 is FQGNSA. CDR3 length equals 15 residues. CDR3 protein: CASSLEGWEGDEQFF. In DNA, the CDR3 is TGTGCCAGCAGCTTAGAGGGGTGGGAAGGCGATGAGCAGTTCTTC.

The rearrangement uses TRBV29-1 and TRBJ2-1; 13 bases align to TRBD2. Per germline, CDR1 SQVTM and CDR2 ANQGSEA. The CDR3 spans 16 residues. Trimming took 7 bases from V and 0 from J; bases not matched to a gene: 6. The CDR3 DNA follows: TGCAGCGGTCCTCGGACTAGCGGGAGCTCCTACAATGAGCAGTTCTTC. Protein product: CSGPRTSGSSYNEQFF.

V is TRBV2 and J is TRBJ2-3; D not resolved. CDR1 SNHLY and CDR2 FYNNEI come from the germline V gene. The V gene lost 3 bases and the J gene lost 5 bases, with 12 bases spanning the gap. The CDR3 totals 14 residues. The CDR3: CASSDAITQDTQYF. The CDR3 DNA reads as TGTGCCAGCAGTGATGCGATTACCCAAGATACGCAGTATTTT.

This clone has at least ten counts. Other DNA sequences of this sample code for an identical CDR3. The chain employs TRBV29-1 and TRBJ1-5; 7 positions match TRBD1. This CDR3 has 13 amino acids. V gave up 4 bases and J gave up 5 bases; unmatched junction bases: 5. In germline, CDR1 is SQVTM, CDR2 ANQGSEA. The CDR3 nucleotides are TGCAGCGTTGCGACAGGGCCACATCAGCCCCAGCATTTT. Translation gives CSVATGPHQPQHF.

The chain recombines TRBV30 with TRBJ2-1; the D gene is possibly TRBD2 (6 bases). Trimming left V 3 bases short and J 3 bases short, with 21 bases between. Germline loops: CDR1 GTSNPN, CDR2 SVGIG (reference sequence). CDR3 length equals 17 residues. Here the CDR3 DNA reads TGTGCCTGGAGCCCGAAAGGAGGGGCGGCCCTCTACAATGAGCAGTTCTTC. Its protein product is CAWSPKGGAALYNEQFF.

The rearrangement uses TRBV28 and TRBJ2-1; D gene uncertain. The CDR3 has 13 amino acids. CDR1 and CDR2 (germline): MDHEN, SYDVKM. The V end lost 7 bases, the J end lost 6 bases, and 13 bases lay between the germline ends. CDR3 sequence (DNA): TGTGCCAGCATGCGCTGGACCACCAATGAGCAGTTCTTC. Translated, it gives CASMRWTTNEQFF.

Only a few counts were recorded for this clone. V usage is TRBV6-5 and J usage is TRBJ2-4, with 7 bases aligning to TRBD1. Trimming took 5 bases from V and 7 from J; bases not matched to a gene: 11. This CDR3 comprises 15 residues. The germline CDR1 and CDR2 sequences are MNHEY and SVGAGI. The chain's CDR3 is CASSPSLTGVNIQYF. For the CDR3, the DNA is TGTGCCAGCAGTCCTTCCCTTACAGGGGTCAACATTCAGTACTTC.

This rearrangement joins TRBV6-5 to TRBJ1-1, with D unresolved. The V and J ends lost 6 bases and 1 base respectively, with 12 bases between them. The CDR3 covers 14 residues. Germline V gene data show CDR1 as MNHEY and CDR2 as SVGAGI. CDR3 sequence: CASSLFRGNTEAFF. CDR3 nucleotides: TGTGCCAGCAGCCTTTTCAGAGGGAACACTGAAGCTTTCTTT.